These 32 T cell receptor beta chains share one sample of origin, sequenced in a study of CD4+ T cells in melanoma. Assay used: immunoSEQ multiplex PCR; TCRdb lists only in-frame clones, some missing. Of some 19,000 clones in the sample, about 77% were seen once. The receptor source for this set is a human donor with melanoma.

The chain links TRBV4-1 to TRBJ1-6; D is undetermined. Germline lookup yields CDR1 MGHRA and CDR2 YSYEKL. The V gene lost 0 bases and the J gene lost 9 bases, with 12 bases spanning the gap. The CDR3 is made up of 15 amino acids. The CDR3: CASSQERARGSPLHF. The CDR3 DNA follows: TGCGCCAGCAGCCAAGAGAGGGCGCGGGGTTCACCCCTCCACTTT.

The V call is TRBV6-5, the J call TRBJ2-5; 9 bases align to TRBD1. V lost 6 bases, J lost 2 bases, and 4 bases stayed unmatched. Per the germline V gene, CDR1 is MNHEY and CDR2 is SVGAGI. This CDR3 has 14 amino acids. The CDR3 sequence is CASRTGGTQETQYF. CDR3 DNA: TGTGCCAGCAGGACAGGGGGAACACAAGAGACCCAGTACTTC.

This rearrangement joins TRBV2 to TRBJ2-7; no reliable D call. CDR3 length equals 10 residues. V was clipped by 8 bases and J by 3 bases, with 5 bases between them. Per germline, CDR1 SNHLY and CDR2 FYNNEI. The CDR3 reads CASRYYEQYF. CDR3 sequence (DNA): TGTGCCAGCCGGTACTACGAGCAGTACTTC.

This rearrangement joins TRBV18 to TRBJ2-3; possibly TRBD1 for D (6 bases). Looked up from germline, CDR1 is KGHSH and CDR2 is LQKENI. There are 13 residues in the CDR3. The V end lost 6 bases, the J end lost 2 bases, and 9 bases lay between the germline ends. For the CDR3, the DNA is TGTGCCAGCTCGACAGGTTACACAGATACGCAGTATTTT. This translates into CASSTGYTDTQYF.

The CDR3 reads CASSHDSYTEAFF. CDR3 nucleotides: TGTGCCAGCTCCCATGACAGTTACACTGAAGCTTTCTTT. This chain connects TRBV18 to TRBJ1-1; tentative D call: TRBD1 (5 bases). The CDR3 loop spans 13 amino acids. Trimming stripped 6 bases from V and 3 bases from J, with 11 bases between. The germline V gene encodes CDR1 KGHSH and CDR2 LQKENI.

This chain links TRBV4-1 with TRBJ2-1; 12 bases line up with TRBD2. CDR1 and CDR2 (germline): MGHRA, YSYEKL. This CDR3 region has 15 residues. The J segment lost 4 bases and the V segment lost 4 bases, leaving 2 bases of the junction unmatched. This CDR3 is CASSPGTSGYNEQFF. The CDR3 DNA reads TGCGCCAGCAGCCCCGGGACTAGCGGGTACAATGAGCAGTTCTTC.

The chain employs TRBV5-1 and TRBJ2-7; TRBD2 is a possible D gene (5 bases). This CDR3 has 13 residues. V was pared by 2 bases and J by 3 bases, with 9 bases between. Germline loops: CDR1 SGHRS, CDR2 YFSETQ. The CDR3 spells CASSFDGNYEQYF. In DNA form, the CDR3 reads TGCGCCAGCAGCTTCGACGGGAACTACGAGCAGTACTTC.

CDR3 protein: CASSNRYEAFF. CDR3 nucleotide sequence: TGTGCCAGCAGTAACCGATATGAAGCTTTCTTT. This chain uses TRBV6-5 with TRBJ1-1; D uncertain. V lost 5 bases and J lost 7, with 8 bases in between. This CDR3 has 11 amino acids. Per germline, CDR1 MNHEY and CDR2 SVGAGI.

This chain links TRBV7-9 with TRBJ1-3, with D perhaps TRBD1 (5 bases). CDR1 is SEHNR and CDR2 is FQNEAQ in the germline V gene (reference sequence). This CDR3 is built from 14 residues. V was clipped by 2 bases and J by 2 bases, with 7 bases between them. The DNA of the CDR3 is TGTGCCAGCAGCTTACAGGGAGCTGGAAACACCATATATTTT. Amino acids: CASSLQGAGNTIYF.

The chain joins TRBV30 to TRBJ2-1; 10 positions match TRBD2. CDR3 length equals 15 residues. Germline V gives CDR1 GTSNPN, CDR2 SVGIG (reference sequence). V lost 4 bases, J lost 10 bases, and 13 bases stayed unmatched. DNA of the CDR3: TGTGCCTGGAACCTCAGCGGGGGGGCCGACGGGGAGCAGTTCTTC. Residues: CAWNLSGGADGEQFF.

The chain has TRBV4-1 and TRBJ2-5, with 7 nucleotides matching TRBD2. This CDR3 is 18 amino acids long. CDR1 is MGHRA and CDR2 is YSYEKL in the germline V gene. Germline trimming cut 0 bases from V and 0 bases from J; bases unmatched to any gene: 10. The CDR3 loop is CASSQDHIPGGYQETQYF. In DNA, the CDR3 is TGCGCCAGCAGCCAAGACCATATCCCCGGGGGGTACCAAGAGACCCAGTACTTC.

The chain combines TRBV6-5 with TRBJ2-7; perhaps TRBD1 as D (6 bases). The CDR3 contains 12 residues. V was pared by 7 bases and J by 2 bases, with 9 bases between. CDR1 and CDR2 from the germline V gene are MNHEY and SVGAGI. Written as DNA, the CDR3 is TGTGCCAGCACCGGGACAACCTACGAGCAGTACTTC. Translation: CASTGTTYEQYF.

The CDR3 sequence: CASSPGTDTQYF. The DNA for the CDR3 is TGTGCCAGCTCACCCGGCACAGATACGCAGTATTTT. V gene TRBV18 combines with J gene TRBJ2-3; D ambiguous. Trimming left V 3 bases short and J 1 base short, with 2 bases between. Germline V gives CDR1 KGHSH, CDR2 LQKENI. The CDR3 spans 12 residues. The full variable domain, with the rest looked up from reference TRBV18 and TRBJ2-3, is NAGVMQNPRHLVRRRGQEARLRCSPMKGHSHVYWYRQLPEEGLKFMVYLQKENIIDESGMPKERFSAEFPKEGPSILRIQQVVRGDSAAYFCASSPGTDTQYFGPGTRLTVL.

V usage is TRBV19 and J usage is TRBJ1-1, with 12 bases that match TRBD1. This CDR3 has 12 amino acids. Germline CDR1 reads LNHDA; CDR2 reads SQIVND (reference sequence). V was pared by 10 bases and J by 7 bases, with 4 bases of the junction left unmatched. The DNA for the CDR3 is TGTGCCATCCGGGACAGGGGGCGTGAAGCTTTCTTT. Translated, it gives CAIRDRGREAFF.

The rearrangement uses TRBV5-1 and TRBJ1-1; D remains ambiguous. The CDR3 loop spans 12 amino acids. Germline V gives CDR1 SGHRS, CDR2 YFSETQ. V lost 2 bases and J lost 5, with 7 bases in between. CDR3 coding DNA: TGCGCCAGCAGCTTCTCGGGGACTGAAGCTTTCTTT. This encodes CASSFSGTEAFF.

The V call is TRBV18, the J call TRBJ2-5, with D perhaps matching TRBD2 (6 bases). The germline CDR1 and CDR2 sequences are KGHSH and LQKENI. The CDR3 spans 16 residues. V lost 3 bases to trimming and J lost 4 bases, with 18 bases between them. The chain's CDR3 is CASSPGTPNAGETQYF. CDR3 DNA: TGTGCCAGCTCACCGGGGACTCCTAACGCGGGAGAGACCCAGTACTTC.

The chain employs TRBV2 and TRBJ1-2; 7 positions match TRBD1. The CDR3 consists of 16 residues. The V and J ends lost 7 bases and 5 bases, in that order; junction bases with no gene match: 16. Germline V gene data show CDR1 as SNHLY and CDR2 as FYNNEI. The CDR3 nucleotides are TGTGCCAGCAAGGAGTTCACAGGGGATCGTTTGTATGGCTACACCTTC. As protein: CASKEFTGDRLYGYTF. Combining the CDR3 with reference TRBV2 and TRBJ1-2 gives the whole variable domain EPEVTQTPSHQVTQMGQEVILRCVPISNHLYFYWYRQILGQKVEFLVSFYNNEISEKSEIFDDQFSVERPDGSNFTLKIRSTKLEDSAMYFCASKEFTGDRLYGYTFGSGTRLTVV.

In this sample, this clone turned up once. The chain recombines TRBV5-1 with TRBJ1-2, with a possible D match to TRBD1 (6 bases). Germline assignment: CDR1 SGHRS and CDR2 YFSETQ. Trimming shortened V by 0 bases and J by 3 bases, and 12 bases separated the two germline ends. CDR3 length: 15 amino acids. The CDR3 nucleotides read TGCGCCAGCAGCTTGGGTCAGGGGAGGGACTATGGCTACACCTTC. Translating it yields CASSLGQGRDYGYTF. Looking up the rest from reference TRBV5-1 and TRBJ1-2 gives the full variable domain: KAGVTQTPRYLIKTRGQQVTLSCSPISGHRSVSWYQQTPGQGLQFLFEYFSETQRNKGNFPGRFSGRQFSNSRSEMNVSTLELGDSALYLCASSLGQGRDYGYTFGSGTRLTVV.

The table lists this clone with a count of one. J is TRBJ1-5 and V is TRBV27, with D unclear. The CDR3 consists of 15 residues. V shed 6 bases and J shed 0 bases, with 12 bases lying between them. Germline V gene lookup returns CDR1 MNHEY and CDR2 SMNVEV (reference sequence). CDR3 nucleotides: TGTGCCAGCAGGTTGCATGGGAGTAGCAATCAGCCCCAGCATTTT. Amino acids: CASRLHGSSNQPQHF.

The chain links TRBV2 to TRBJ2-1; possibly TRBD1 or TRBD2 for D (5 bases each). V gave up 4 bases and J gave up 0 bases, with 10 bases separating them. Germline loops: CDR1 SNHLY, CDR2 FYNNEI. The CDR3 totals 15 residues. CDR3 residues: CASSGQRSSYNEQFF. Written as DNA, the CDR3 is TGTGCCAGCAGTGGACAGCGGAGCTCCTACAATGAGCAGTTCTTC. Based on the CDR3 plus reference TRBV2 and TRBJ2-1, the full variable domain is EPEVTQTPSHQVTQMGQEVILRCVPISNHLYFYWYRQILGQKVEFLVSFYNNEISEKSEIFDDQFSVERPDGSNFTLKIRSTKLEDSAMYFCASSGQRSSYNEQFFGPGTRLTVL.

The chain carries TRBV7-6 and TRBJ1-1; 8 bases agree with TRBD1. The length of the CDR3 is 13 residues. CDR1 is SGHVS and CDR2 is FNYEAQ in the germline V gene. Trimming removed 3 bases from V and 4 bases from J; junction bases left unmatched: 1. CDR3 residues: CASSLTGVTEAFF. The DNA of the CDR3 is TGTGCCAGCAGCTTGACAGGGGTCACTGAAGCTTTCTTT.

The genes are TRBV5-4 and TRBJ2-1; 15 bases are a match to TRBD2. The V gene's germline CDR1 is SGHNT and CDR2 YYREEE (reference sequence). V lost 4 bases to trimming and J lost 9 bases; unmatched junction nucleotides: 8. This CDR3 has 16 amino acids. CDR3 coding DNA: TGTGCCAGCAGCCCGCGGACTAGCGGGGGGGCGGCTGAGCAGTTCTTC. Its protein is CASSPRTSGGAAEQFF. The full variable domain, in which reference TRBV5-4 and TRBJ2-1 provide the parts outside the CDR3, is ETGVTQSPTHLIKTRGQQVTLRCSSQSGHNTVSWYQQALGQGPQFIFQYYREEENGRGNFPPRFSGLQFPNYSSELNVNALELDDSALYLCASSPRTSGGAAEQFFGPGTRLTVL.

In this sample, this clone turned up once. This chain links TRBV5-4 with TRBJ2-1; TRBD1 or TRBD2 may be the D gene (5 bases each). V was cut by 4 bases and J by 10 bases, with 21 bases left in between. Germline CDR1 reads SGHNT; CDR2 reads YYREEE (reference sequence). This CDR3 region has 15 residues. The CDR3 sequence: CASSRPGDLSREQFF. CDR3 sequence (DNA): TGTGCCAGCAGCCGGCCCGGGGACCTCTCAAGAGAGCAGTTCTTC.

The table lists this clone with a few counts. This chain links TRBV5-1 with TRBJ2-1; possibly TRBD1 for D (6 bases). The CDR3 is 13 amino acids. The V end was cut by 4 bases, the J end by 6 bases, with 11 bases between. Germline V CDR1 and CDR2: SGHRS, YFSETQ. The CDR3 here is CASSLGTSNEQFF. CDR3 DNA sequence: TGCGCCAGCAGCCTCGGGACATCCAATGAGCAGTTCTTC.

The chain links TRBV7-6 to TRBJ2-3, with 11 nucleotides matching TRBD2. J gave up 0 bases and V 5 bases, and 4 bases lay outside the gene matches. Germline V gives CDR1 SGHVS, CDR2 FNYEAQ. The CDR3 covers 16 residues. CDR3 in amino acids: CASSTRLAGSTDTQYF. CDR3 coding DNA: TGTGCCAGCAGCACCCGACTAGCGGGGAGCACAGATACGCAGTATTTT.

V gene TRBV5-1 combines with J gene TRBJ2-2, with 9 bases matching TRBD1. The CDR3 contains 16 residues. The germline gives CDR1 SGHRS, CDR2 YFSETQ. J lost 5 bases, V lost 2 bases, and 7 bases had no gene match. CDR3 coding DNA: TGCGCCAGCAGCTTAACCGGGACAGGGCTGACCGGGGAGCTGTTTTTT. Translated, it gives CASSLTGTGLTGELFF.

This clone was detected only a few times. The chain has TRBV6-5 and TRBJ1-4, with D unclear. The CDR3 loop spans 13 amino acids. Germline V gene sequence: CDR1 MNHEY, CDR2 SVGAGI. The ends were cut back, 4 bases at V and 9 bases at J, with 12 bases in the middle. This chain's CDR3 is CASSSVPPKKLFF. CDR3 in DNA: TGTGCCAGCAGTTCGGTACCTCCGAAAAAACTGTTTTTT.

V and J are TRBV7-9 and TRBJ2-1; 7 nucleotides match TRBD1. This CDR3 is 15 amino acids long. CDR1 and CDR2 (germline): SEHNR, FQNEAQ (reference sequence). The V and J ends lost 6 bases and 7 bases, in that order; junction bases with no gene match: 12. The chain's CDR3 is CASRPTGAIRNEQFF. CDR3 sequence (DNA): TGTGCCAGCAGGCCTACAGGGGCTATTAGGAATGAGCAGTTCTTC.

V usage is TRBV25-1 and J usage is TRBJ1-2; TRBD1 matches 10 bases. The CDR3 covers 13 residues. Germline trimming cut 4 bases from V and 7 bases from J; bases unmatched to any gene: 3. Germline-derived CDR1 and CDR2 are MGHDK and SYGVNS. The CDR3 spells CASSVTGGIGYTF. In DNA, the CDR3 is TGTGCCAGCAGTGTGACAGGGGGCATTGGCTACACCTTC.

This clone appeared a single time. The chain joins TRBV7-2 to TRBJ2-5; no clear D. V lost 3 bases to trimming and J lost 0 bases, with 2 bases between them. The CDR3 is 12 amino acids. Germline assignment: CDR1 SGHTA and CDR2 FQGNSA. CDR3 loop: CASSLNQETQYF. The CDR3 DNA reads as TGTGCCAGCAGCTTGAACCAAGAGACCCAGTACTTC. The full variable domain, in which reference TRBV7-2 and TRBJ2-5 provide the parts outside the CDR3, is GAGVSQSPSNKVTEKGKDVELRCDPISGHTALYWYRQSLGQGLEFLIYFQGNSAPDKSGLPSDRFSAERTGGSVSTLTIQRTQQEDSAVYLCASSLNQETQYFGPGTRLLVL.

The V and J genes are TRBV30 and TRBJ2-1, with 10 bases identical to TRBD1. The CDR3 extends over 14 amino acids. CDR1 and CDR2 from the germline V gene are GTSNPN and SVGIG (reference sequence). The V gene end was trimmed by 4 bases and the J gene end by 13 bases; junction bases not matched to a gene: 13. The CDR3 region has the DNA TGTGCCTGGAAAGACAGGGGGCTTCTTCACGGCCAGTTCTTC. This codes for CAWKDRGLLHGQFF.

The chain has TRBV5-1 and TRBJ2-3; the D is unclear. Germline CDR1 is SGHRS and CDR2 is YFSETQ. The CDR3 loop spans 16 amino acids. Trimming removed 1 base from V and 1 base from J, with 13 bases in between. CDR3 nucleotides: TGCGCCAGCAGCTTGTTCGCTAGTATGGGCACAGATACGCAGTATTTT. It specifies CASSLFASMGTDTQYF.